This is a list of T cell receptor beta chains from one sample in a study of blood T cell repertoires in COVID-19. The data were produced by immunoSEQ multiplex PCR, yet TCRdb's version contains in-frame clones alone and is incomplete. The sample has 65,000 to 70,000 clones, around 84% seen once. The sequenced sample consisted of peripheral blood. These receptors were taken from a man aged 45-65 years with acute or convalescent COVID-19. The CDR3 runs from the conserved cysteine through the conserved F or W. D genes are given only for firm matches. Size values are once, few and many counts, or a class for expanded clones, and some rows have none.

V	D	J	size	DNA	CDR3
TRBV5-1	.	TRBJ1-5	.	TGCGCCAGCAGCTCAGGACAGCACAATCAGCCCCAGCATTTT	CASSSGQHNQPQHF
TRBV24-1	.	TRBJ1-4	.	TGTGCCACCGCCGGGTCCACTAATGAAAAACTGTTTTTT	CATAGSTNEKLFF
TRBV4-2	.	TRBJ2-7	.	TGTGCCAGCAGCCAAACAGCGGGTCAAACCTACGAGCAGTACTTC	CASSQTAGQTYEQYF
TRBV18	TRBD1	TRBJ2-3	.	TGTGCCAGCTCACCACCGGGACAGTATACGCAGTATTTT	CASSPPGQYTQYF
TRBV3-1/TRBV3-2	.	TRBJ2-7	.	TGTGCCAGCAGCGATTCGGGGGGCCTTTCTAGCGAGCAGTACTTC	CASSDSGGLSSEQYF
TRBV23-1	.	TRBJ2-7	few	TGCGCCAGCAGTCACAGTTCCAGGTCCAGCTCCTACGAGCAGTACTTC	CASSHSSRSSSYEQYF
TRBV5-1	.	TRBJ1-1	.	TGCGCCAGCAGCCCTGACAGGCTGGAAGCTTTCTTT	CASSPDRLEAFF
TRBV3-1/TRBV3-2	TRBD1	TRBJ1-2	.	TGTGCCAGCAGCCAAGATCTGACAGGGGAGGCTGGCTACACCTTC	CASSQDLTGEAGYTF
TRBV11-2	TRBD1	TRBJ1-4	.	TGTGCCAGCAGCTTTGGGCAGGGGGTACAAACTAATGAAAAACTGTTTTTT	CASSFGQGVQTNEKLFF
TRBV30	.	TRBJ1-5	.	TGTGCCTGGAGTGTATACTCTCAATATAGCAATCAGCCCCAGCATTTT	CAWSVYSQYSNQPQHF
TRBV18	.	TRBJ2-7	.	TGTGCCAGCTCACCCGCGCTCCTGGGAGGCGAGCAGTACTTC	CASSPALLGGEQYF
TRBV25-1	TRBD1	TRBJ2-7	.	TGTGCCAGCAGTGAATATAGGACAGGGGGCAACGAGCAGTACTTC	CASSEYRTGGNEQYF
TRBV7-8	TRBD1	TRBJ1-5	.	TGTGCCAGCAGTACCGGGACAGGGGGCGACCAGCCCCAGCATTTT	CASSTGTGGDQPQHF
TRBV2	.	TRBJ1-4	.	TGTGCCAGCAGTGCCCTCGGGGTTGAAAAACTGTTTTTT	CASSALGVEKLFF
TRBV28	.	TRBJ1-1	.	TGTGCCAGCAGTTTAATGGGACTCATGAACACTGAAGCTTTCTTT	CASSLMGLMNTEAFF
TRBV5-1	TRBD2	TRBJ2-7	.	TGCGCCAGCAGCACTAGCGGGAGGCCGGGGGACGAGCAGTACTTC	CASSTSGRPGDEQYF
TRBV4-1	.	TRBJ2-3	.	TGCGCCAGCAGCCAAGGTCCTAGCACAGATACGCAGTATTTT	CASSQGPSTDTQYF
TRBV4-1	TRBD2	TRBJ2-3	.	TGCGCCAGCAGCCGCTTACGGGGACTAGCGGGGTCTGATACGCAGTATTTT	CASSRLRGLAGSDTQYF
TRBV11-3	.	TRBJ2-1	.	TGTGCCAGCAGCCACGGTGGTAGCTCCTACAATGAGCAGTTCTTC	CASSHGGSSYNEQFF
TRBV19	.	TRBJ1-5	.	TGTGCCAGTAGTCCCCGGGGGGGGTACAATCAGCCCCAGCATTTT	CASSPRGGYNQPQHF
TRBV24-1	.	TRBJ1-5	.	TGTGCCACCAGTGATTTGACCCCTCTTTCGGTGGTAAGCAATCAGCCCCAGCATTTT	CATSDLTPLSVVSNQPQHF
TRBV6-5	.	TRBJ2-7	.	TGTGCCAGCAGACAAAGGACTGAGTCCTACGAGCAGTACTTC	CASRQRTESYEQYF
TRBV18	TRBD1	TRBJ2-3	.	TGTGCCAGCTCACCTTCCGGGACAGGGGAAGGCACAGATACGCAGTATTTT	CASSPSGTGEGTDTQYF
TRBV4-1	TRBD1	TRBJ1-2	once	TGCGCCAGCAGCCCGAACCGGGACAGGGTAGACTATGGCTACACCTTC	CASSPNRDRVDYGYTF
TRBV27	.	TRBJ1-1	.	TGTGCCAGCAGTTTATCCGGGGAGAACACTGAAGCTTTCTTT	CASSLSGENTEAFF
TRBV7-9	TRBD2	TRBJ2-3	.	TGTGCCAGCAGCTTAGAATCGGGGGGAATAGATACGCAGTATTTT	CASSLESGGIDTQYF
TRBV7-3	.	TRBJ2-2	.	TGTGCCAGCAGCTTTTCCCAAGCGACCGGGGAGCTGTTTTTT	CASSFSQATGELFF